This entry is about one T cell receptor beta chain. What antigen it recognizes has not been identified. Per-nucleotide qualities are absent, and no much larger clonotype sits a single base away. This record comes from a study of blood T cell repertoires in COVID-19 (TCRdb year 2020). Study-wide context: Samples covering the acute and convalescent phases of COVID-19 were provided by collaborators in the United States, Italy and Spain. The prospective study material was composed of cDNA or gDNA derived from T cells, B-cell-depleted T cells, or PBMCs. Subjects who had been exposed to COVID-19, were actively infected with it, or had recovered from it provided the deeply sampled blood TCRbeta repertoires that made up the dataset. A freely available public database, intended as a resource for researchers studying the immune response to SARS-CoV-2, is where the repertoires were released. Samples came from the ongoing ImmuneRACE study (first 160 participants) plus 1,254 subjects from 6 global collaborators. The sample metadata nearly always contained a de-identified subject ID, COVID-19 status, age in years and sex. Where available, HLA class I and class II types were obtained from metadata supplied by the sample provider rather than from assay-based typing.

What the authors observed across the whole study: The amount of clinical and demographic metadata varied by source and participant and was provided uncurated.

Whole blood was collected in K2EDTA tubes by collaborating institutions according to the institutions' own protocols. For TCRbeta analysis, collaborators shipped samples in one of three forms: frozen whole blood, isolated PBMCs, or DNA extracted from either of those sample types. V drops 5 bases and J drops 9 bases, leaving 18 bases in between. The germline V gene provides CDR1 SGHRS and CDR2 YFSETQ. The CDR3, cysteine through phenylalanine, is 13 amino acids long. Just CDR3 DNA is preserved here, 39 bases in frame from base 1. TCRbeta CDR3 regions were amplified from genomic DNA using the immunoSEQ Assay, a bias-controlled multiplex PCR. As for the authors' bioinformatics: The number of nucleated cells in each sample was estimated by amplification of reference gene primers within the assay. Sequence reads were collapsed and filtered to measure the absolute abundance of every unique TCRbeta CDR3 rearrangement. For each sample, productive Simpson clonality was calculated by taking the square root of Simpson's diversity index across productive rearrangements. TCRdb stores this immuneACCESS table with in-frame sequences only. Part of the clones is absent; in the studies checked, under half of the shortfall reflects unresolved V genes, and no reason is known for the rest. That table gives V, J and clone size, and the DNA gave D and trimming. Across this sample there are about 120,000 clones, with just under 90% seen only once. Of the sample, around 2.1% is held by the ten largest clones.

The sequence derives from a woman aged 45-59 years with acute or convalescent COVID-19. The chain is encoded by TRBV5-1 joined to TRBJ2-7; TRBD2 might be the D gene, on 6 matching bases. Sequencing used peripheral blood. The CDR3 reads as follows: CASSSGRGSGQYF. The nucleotide sequence is TGCGCCAGCAGTTCAGGACGGGGGTCTGGGCAGTACTTC.